This T cell receptor (beta chain) was documented in a study of post-analysis software for immune sequencing data. Whole-study findings and limits: Roughly five TRBV segments were significantly more frequent in patients than in controls. TRBV5-6, TRBV5-1 and TRBV20-1 were among these segments.

cDNA libraries for TCR beta contained unique molecular identifiers. TCRdb called the PCR reads again in MiXCR, with one record for every CDR3 protein. This table holds hundreds of thousands of distinct CDR3 sequences, roughly three fifths found once. The CDR3 has 15 residues. V was shortened by 3 bases and J by 7 bases, with 16 bases between the two germline ends. CDR1 MNHEY and CDR2 SVGEGT come from the germline V gene. A word on this clonotype: The antigen remains undetermined.

This sequence was found in a girl aged 2 to 9 with multiple sclerosis. This chain joins TRBV6-2 or TRBV6-3 and TRBJ2-1; D might be TRBD1 (5 bases). The material sequenced was blood. The CDR3 sequence: CASSYFQGLGNEQFF. The CDR3, as DNA: TGTGCCAGCAGTTATTTCCAGGGTTTGGGAAATGAGCAGTTCTTC.